This record covers a single T cell receptor (beta chain). The entry originates in a study of blood T cell repertoires in COVID-19. Study-level information: Donors in the United States, Italy and Spain gave samples during acute or convalescent COVID-19. PBMCs, B-cell-depleted T cells, or T cells were the source of the cDNA or gDNA that made up the material.

In the original processing: Estimated nucleated cell counts came from reference gene primer amplification. TCRdb's table, derived via immunoSEQ multiplex PCR, lists solely in-frame clones and lacks some. V and J calls and clone size come straight from that table; D and trimming were deduced from the DNA. The repertoire holds under 95,000 clones, approximately 83% seen once, with approximately 2% in the top ten. This receptor was identified in a woman aged 70-85 years with acute or convalescent COVID-19. The specimen sequenced was peripheral blood.

CDR3: CASSPGTAVYGYTF. The CDR3 DNA sequence: TGTGCCAGCTCACCAGGGACAGCTGTCTATGGCTACACCTTC. The chain recombines TRBV18 with TRBJ1-2, with 7 bases fitting TRBD1. V shed 2 bases, J shed 4 bases, and the junction held 4 bases outside the gene matches. The CDR3 loop spans 14 amino acids. The germline gives CDR1 KGHSH, CDR2 LQKENI.